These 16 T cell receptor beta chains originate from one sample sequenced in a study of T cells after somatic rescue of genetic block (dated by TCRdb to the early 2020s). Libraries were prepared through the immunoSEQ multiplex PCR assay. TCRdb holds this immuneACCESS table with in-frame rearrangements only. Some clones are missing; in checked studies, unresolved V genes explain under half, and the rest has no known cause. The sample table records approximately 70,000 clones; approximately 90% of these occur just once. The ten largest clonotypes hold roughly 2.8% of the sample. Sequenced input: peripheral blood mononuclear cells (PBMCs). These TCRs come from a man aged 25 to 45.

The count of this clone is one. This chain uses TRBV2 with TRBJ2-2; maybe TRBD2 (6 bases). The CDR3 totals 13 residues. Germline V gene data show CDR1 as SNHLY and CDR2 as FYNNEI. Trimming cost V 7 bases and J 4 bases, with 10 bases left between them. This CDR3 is CASKIAVTGELFF. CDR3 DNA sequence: TGTGCCAGCAAAATAGCGGTCACCGGGGAGCTGTTTTTT.

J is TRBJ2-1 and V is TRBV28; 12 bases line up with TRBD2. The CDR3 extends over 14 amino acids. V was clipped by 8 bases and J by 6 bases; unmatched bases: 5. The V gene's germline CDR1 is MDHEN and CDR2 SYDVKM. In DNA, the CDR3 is TGTGCCAGCCTCCTAGCGGGAGGGCCCAATGAGCAGTTCTTC. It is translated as CASLLAGGPNEQFF.

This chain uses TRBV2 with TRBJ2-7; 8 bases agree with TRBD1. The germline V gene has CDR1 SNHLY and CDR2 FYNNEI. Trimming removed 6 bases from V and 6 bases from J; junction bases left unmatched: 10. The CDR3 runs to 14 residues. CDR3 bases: TGTGCCAGCAGGGCGACAGGGGTCGCGGGCGAGCAGTACTTC. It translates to CASRATGVAGEQYF.

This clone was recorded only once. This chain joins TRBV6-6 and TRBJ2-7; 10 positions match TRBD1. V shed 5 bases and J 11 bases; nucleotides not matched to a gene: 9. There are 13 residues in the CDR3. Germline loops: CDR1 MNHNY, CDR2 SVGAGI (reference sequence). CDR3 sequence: CASSRGQGTREYF. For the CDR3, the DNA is TGTGCCAGCAGTAGGGGACAGGGGACGCGGGAGTACTTC.

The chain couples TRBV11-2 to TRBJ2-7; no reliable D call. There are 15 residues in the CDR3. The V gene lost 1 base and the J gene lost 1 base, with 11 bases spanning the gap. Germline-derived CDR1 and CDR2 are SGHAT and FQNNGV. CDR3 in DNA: TGTGCCAGCAGCTTAGTGGTCAGCCCTTCCTACGAGCAGTACTTC. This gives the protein CASSLVVSPSYEQYF. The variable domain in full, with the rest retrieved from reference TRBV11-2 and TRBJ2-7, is EAGVAQSPRYKIIEKRQSVAFWCNPISGHATLYWYQQILGQGPKLLIQFQNNGVVDDSQLPKDRFSAERLKGVDSTLKIQPAKLEDSAVYLCASSLVVSPSYEQYFGPGTRLTVT.

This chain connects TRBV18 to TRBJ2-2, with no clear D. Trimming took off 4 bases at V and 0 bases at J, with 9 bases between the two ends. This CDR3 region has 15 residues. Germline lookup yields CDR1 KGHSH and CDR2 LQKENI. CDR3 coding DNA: TGTGCCAGCTCACTGTCTACAGCGAACACCGGGGAGCTGTTTTTT. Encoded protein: CASSLSTANTGELFF.

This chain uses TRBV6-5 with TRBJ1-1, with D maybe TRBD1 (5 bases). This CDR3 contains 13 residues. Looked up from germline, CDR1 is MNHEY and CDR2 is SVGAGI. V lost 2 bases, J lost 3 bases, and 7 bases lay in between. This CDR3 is CASSYRDDTEAFF. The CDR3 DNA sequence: TGTGCCAGCAGTTACCGGGACGACACTGAAGCTTTCTTT.

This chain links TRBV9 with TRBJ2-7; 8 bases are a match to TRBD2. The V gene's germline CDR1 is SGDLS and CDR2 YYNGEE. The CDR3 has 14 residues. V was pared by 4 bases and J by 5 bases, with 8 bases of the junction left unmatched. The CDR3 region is CASSSRGGIDEQYF. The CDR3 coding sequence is TGTGCCAGCAGCTCCCGGGGGGGTATCGACGAGCAGTACTTC. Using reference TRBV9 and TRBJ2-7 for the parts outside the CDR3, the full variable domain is DSGVTQTPKHLITATGQRVTLRCSPRSGDLSVYWYQQSLDQGLQFLIQYYNGEERAKGNILERFSAQQFPDLHSELNLSSLELGDSALYFCASSSRGGIDEQYFGPGTRLTVT.

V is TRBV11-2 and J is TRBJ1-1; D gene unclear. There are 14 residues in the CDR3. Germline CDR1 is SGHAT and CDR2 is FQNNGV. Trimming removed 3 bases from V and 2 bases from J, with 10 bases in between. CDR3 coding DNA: TGTGCCAGCAGCTTTGTCCCCCCTAACACTGAAGCTTTCTTT. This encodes CASSFVPPNTEAFF.

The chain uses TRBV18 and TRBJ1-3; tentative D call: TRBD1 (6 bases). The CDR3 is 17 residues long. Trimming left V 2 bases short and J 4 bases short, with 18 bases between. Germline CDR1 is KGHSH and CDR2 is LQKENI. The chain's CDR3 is CASSPDVGGVGGNTIYF. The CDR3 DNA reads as TGTGCCAGCTCACCAGACGTCGGGGGCGTCGGAGGAAACACCATATATTTT.

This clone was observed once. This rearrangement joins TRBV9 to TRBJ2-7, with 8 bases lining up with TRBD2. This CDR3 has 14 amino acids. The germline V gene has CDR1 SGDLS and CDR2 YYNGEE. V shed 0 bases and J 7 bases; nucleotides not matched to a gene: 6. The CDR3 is CASSVAGGTGEQYF. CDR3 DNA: TGTGCCAGCAGCGTAGCGGGGGGGACGGGGGAGCAGTACTTC.

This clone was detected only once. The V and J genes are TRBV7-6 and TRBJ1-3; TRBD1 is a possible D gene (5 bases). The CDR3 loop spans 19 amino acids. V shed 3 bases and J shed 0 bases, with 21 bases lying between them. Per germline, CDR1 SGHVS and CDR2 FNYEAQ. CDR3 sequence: CASSFLAGASRASGNTIYF. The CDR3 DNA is TGTGCCAGCAGCTTCCTTGCCGGGGCCAGTCGGGCCTCTGGAAACACCATATATTTT.

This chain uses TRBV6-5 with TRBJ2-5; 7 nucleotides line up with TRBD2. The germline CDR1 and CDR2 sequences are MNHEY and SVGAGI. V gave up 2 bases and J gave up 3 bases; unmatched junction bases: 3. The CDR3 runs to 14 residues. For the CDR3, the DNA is TGTGCCAGCAGTTACCGGGGGGAGAAAGAGACCCAGTACTTC. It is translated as CASSYRGEKETQYF.

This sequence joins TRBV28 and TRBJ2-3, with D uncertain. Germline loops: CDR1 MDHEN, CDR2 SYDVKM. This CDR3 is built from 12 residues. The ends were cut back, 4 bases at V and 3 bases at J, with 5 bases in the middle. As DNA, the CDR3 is TGTGCCAGCAGTTACAGTACAGATACGCAGTATTTT. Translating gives CASSYSTDTQYF.

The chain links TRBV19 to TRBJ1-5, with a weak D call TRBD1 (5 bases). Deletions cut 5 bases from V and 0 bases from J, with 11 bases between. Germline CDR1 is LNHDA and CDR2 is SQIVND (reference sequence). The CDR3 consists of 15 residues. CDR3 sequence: CASSPDRSSNQPQHF. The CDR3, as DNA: TGTGCCAGTAGTCCCGACAGATCTAGCAATCAGCCCCAGCATTTT.

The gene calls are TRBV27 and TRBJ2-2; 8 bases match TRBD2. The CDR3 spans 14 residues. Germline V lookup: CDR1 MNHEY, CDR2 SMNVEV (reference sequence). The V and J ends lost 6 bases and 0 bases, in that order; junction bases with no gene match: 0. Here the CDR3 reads CASRGLANTGELFF. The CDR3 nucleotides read TGTGCCAGCAGGGGACTAGCGAACACCGGGGAGCTGTTTTTT.